The 27 T cell receptor beta chains in this list originate from one sample, sequenced in a study of T-cell memory formation after mild COVID-19. Each CDR3 protein gets one entry after TCRdb re-called the 5' RACE reads with MiXCR. Found here are a few hundred thousand distinct CDR3 sequences, 20% to 25% of them singletons; the top ten hold about 21%. The specimen sequenced was PBMCs or a T cell subset sorted from them (not recorded which). Receptors were obtained from a man aged 18 to 29 who had mild COVID-19 (a few samples of this study predate the infection). Cell type and time point are not known.

CDR3 nucleotide sequence: TGTGCCAGCAGCCAAAGTTCTTCGGGGCAGGGTTCTTTCTTT. This codes for CASSQSSSGQGSFF. The gene calls are TRBV3-1 and TRBJ1-1, with D possibly TRBD1 on 5 matching bases. Germline-derived CDR1 and CDR2 are LGHDT and YNNKEL (reference sequence). V lost 2 bases, J lost 12 bases, and 19 bases lay in between. The CDR3 runs to 14 residues. Full variable domain (missing parts from reference TRBV3-1 and TRBJ1-1): DTAVSQTPKYLVTQMGNDKSIKCEQNLGHDTMYWYKQDSKKFLKIMFSYNNKELIINETVPNRFSPKSPDKAHLNLHINSLELGDSAVYFCASSQSSSGQGSFFGQGTRLTVV.

This sequence joins TRBV20-1 and TRBJ1-1; 8 bases agree with TRBD1. Trimming took 4 bases from V and 2 from J; bases not matched to a gene: 0. Germline CDR1 is DFQATT and CDR2 is SNEGSKA (reference sequence). CDR3 size: 12 residues. The CDR3: CSATGGNTEAFF. CDR3 sequence (DNA): TGCAGTGCTACAGGGGGCAACACTGAAGCTTTCTTT.

The chain joins TRBV7-7 to TRBJ2-1; a weak D match, TRBD2 (6 bases). This CDR3 spans 17 amino acids. Deletions cut 1 base from V and 4 bases from J, with 17 bases between. The germline CDR1 and CDR2 sequences are SSHAT and FNYEAQ (reference sequence). DNA of the CDR3: TGTGCCAGCAGCTTAGGGTTCCATAGCGGCGAGTACAATGAGCAGTTCTTC. It yields the protein CASSLGFHSGEYNEQFF.

In this sample, this clonotype turned up a few times. This sequence joins TRBV20-1 and TRBJ2-3; 12 bases align to TRBD2. Looked up from germline, CDR1 is DFQATT and CDR2 is SNEGSKA (reference sequence). The CDR3 sequence is 14 residues long. V lost 7 bases to trimming and J lost 3 bases; unmatched junction nucleotides: 5. The CDR3 DNA is TGCAGTGGGCTAGCGGGGGGGCATACAGATACGCAGTATTTT. It yields the protein CSGLAGGHTDTQYF.

This clonotype was found a few times. This chain links TRBV5-1 with TRBJ2-7; D possibly uses TRBD1 or TRBD2 (5 bases each). With 4 bases removed from V and 4 bases from J, the gap between germline ends came to 12 bases. CDR1 is SGHRS and CDR2 is YFSETQ in the germline V gene. CDR3 length: 13 amino acids. The CDR3 coding sequence is TGCGCCAGCAGCACGGGACGGCTTTACGAGCAGTACGTC. Its protein is CASSTGRLYEQYV.

This clonotype showed up just a few times. The V call is TRBV6-5, the J call TRBJ2-5, with D tentatively TRBD1 or TRBD2 (5 bases each). V was shortened by 0 bases and J by 4 bases, with 15 bases between the two germline ends. There are 16 residues in the CDR3. Germline values: CDR1 MNHEY, CDR2 SVGAGI. CDR3 protein: CASSYSRDPMGETQYF. CDR3 nucleotides: TGTGCCAGCAGTTACTCCAGGGACCCTATGGGAGAGACCCAGTACTTC.

This chain links TRBV27 with TRBJ1-4; D is ambiguous. CDR3 length: 13 amino acids. The germline V gene encodes CDR1 MNHEY and CDR2 SMNVEV (reference sequence). Trimming cost V 5 bases and J 5 bases, with 9 bases left between them. The CDR3 DNA reads as TGTGCCAGCAGTGGCGGTTGGAATGAAAAACTGTTTTTT. It specifies CASSGGWNEKLFF.

V and J are TRBV5-1 and TRBJ2-2, with TRBD2 as a possible D gene (5 bases). The germline gives CDR1 SGHRS, CDR2 YFSETQ. This CDR3 contains 14 residues. The germline V and J ends were trimmed by 5 bases and 4 bases, with 12 bases remaining between them. The CDR3 sequence is CASRWRLGTGELFF. The CDR3 DNA follows: TGCGCCAGCAGGTGGAGGTTGGGCACCGGGGAGCTGTTTTTT. Variable domain in full (rest from reference TRBV5-1 and TRBJ2-2): KAGVTQTPRYLIKTRGQQVTLSCSPISGHRSVSWYQQTPGQGLQFLFEYFSETQRNKGNFPGRFSGRQFSNSRSEMNVSTLELGDSALYLCASRWRLGTGELFFGEGSRLTVL.

This clonotype was found a few times. The chain employs TRBV5-1 and TRBJ2-1, with TRBD2 matching 11 bases. The CDR3 extends over 14 amino acids. Germline V gives CDR1 SGHRS, CDR2 YFSETQ. With V trimmed by 4 bases and J by 6 bases, 3 bases remained unmatched. The CDR3 sequence is CASSAGLAANEQFF. CDR3 sequence (DNA): TGCGCCAGCAGCGCGGGACTAGCGGCCAATGAGCAGTTCTTC.

The rearrangement uses TRBV6-2 or TRBV6-3 and TRBJ2-2; no reliable D call. The CDR3 length is 17 residues. Germline values: CDR1 MNHEY, CDR2 SVGEGT. V was trimmed by 4 bases and J by 0 bases, leaving 15 bases between them. CDR3 region: CASSSRVWNANTGELFF. The CDR3 region has the DNA TGTGCCAGCAGTTCCCGGGTTTGGAACGCGAACACCGGGGAGCTGTTTTTT.

This clonotype was picked up a small number of times. The rearrangement links TRBV30 to TRBJ1-2; D gene unclear. The V gene's germline CDR1 is GTSNPN and CDR2 SVGIG (reference sequence). This CDR3 is 13 amino acids long. V was trimmed by 0 bases and J by 4 bases, leaving 9 bases between them. CDR3 in DNA: TGTGCCTGGAGTGTACAAGCCTCCTATGGCTACACCTTC. Translation gives CAWSVQASYGYTF.

This clonotype appeared many times. The chain couples TRBV5-1 to TRBJ1-6; 7 bases line up with TRBD1. Trimming cost V 2 bases and J 7 bases; bases outside gene matches: 15. This CDR3 has 18 residues. Germline CDR1 reads SGHRS; CDR2 reads YFSETQ. The CDR3 DNA sequence: TGCGCCAGCAGCTTTACCGGTGGAGGGGGCGCGGGGAATTCACCCCTCCACTTT. Translated: CASSFTGGGGAGNSPLHF.

The chain uses TRBV4-2 and TRBJ2-6, with 12 positions matching TRBD1. Germline V gene data show CDR1 as LGHNA and CDR2 as YNFKEQ. V was pared by 3 bases and J by 3 bases, with 9 bases of the junction left unmatched. The CDR3 is made up of 19 amino acids. The CDR3 nucleotides are TGTGCCAGCAGCCAGACACCGGGACAGGGGGCGTTTGGGGCCAACGTCCTGACTTTC. It is translated as CASSQTPGQGAFGANVLTF.

The chain combines TRBV11-3 with TRBJ2-3; possible D gene TRBD2, 6 bases. Germline assignment: CDR1 SGHNT and CDR2 YENEEA. Trimming removed 8 bases at V and 6 bases at J, with 15 bases between. The length of the CDR3 is 13 residues. This CDR3 is CASAWRGVDTQYF. The CDR3 coding sequence is TGTGCCAGCGCCTGGCGGGGAGTGGATACGCAGTATTTT.

The chain uses TRBV6-1 and TRBJ1-1; possible D gene TRBD1, 5 bases. The germline gives CDR1 MNHNS, CDR2 SASEGT. The V gene lost 2 bases and the J gene lost 3 bases, with 10 bases spanning the gap. The CDR3 totals 14 residues. In nucleotides, the CDR3 is TGTGCCAGCAGTGAAATGTTGGGGGACACTGAAGCTTTCTTT. Residues: CASSEMLGDTEAFF.

The chain is built from TRBV20-1 and TRBJ1-5, with a weak D call TRBD1 (5 bases). The CDR3 runs 13 residues. The ends were cut back, 6 bases at V and 2 bases at J, with 11 bases in the middle. Germline-derived CDR1 and CDR2 are DFQATT and SNEGSKA (reference sequence). The CDR3 loop reads CSAPAGGNQPQHF. DNA of the CDR3: TGCAGTGCGCCCGCGGGGGGCAATCAGCCCCAGCATTTT.

The rearrangement uses TRBV20-1 and TRBJ2-3; unclear D gene. The V end lost 4 bases, the J end lost 5 bases, and 19 bases lay between the germline ends. CDR3 length: 15 residues. CDR1 and CDR2 from the germline V gene are DFQATT and SNEGSKA (reference sequence). The CDR3 reads CSATLEAAFGDTQYF. CDR3 bases: TGCAGTGCTACGCTCGAAGCCGCCTTTGGAGATACGCAGTATTTT.

This clonotype has just a few counts. The rearrangement links TRBV12-3 or TRBV12-4 to TRBJ2-7; perhaps D is TRBD1 or TRBD2 (5 bases each). The CDR3 is made up of 14 amino acids. Trimming took off 3 bases at V and 6 bases at J, with 15 bases between the two ends. The CDR3 spells CASSLTGPVAEQYF. CDR3 in DNA: TGTGCCAGCAGTTTGACGGGGCCGGTGGCCGAGCAGTACTTC.

This clonotype was found a few times. This chain connects TRBV7-2 to TRBJ2-3; TRBD2 is a possible D gene (6 bases). CDR3 size: 15 residues. V was pared by 4 bases and J by 3 bases, with 14 bases between. The germline V gene encodes CDR1 SGHTA and CDR2 FQGNSA. This CDR3 is CASSSFGGETDTQYF. CDR3 nucleotides: TGTGCCAGCAGCTCCTTCGGAGGGGAGACAGATACGCAGTATTTT.

The chain combines TRBV7-2 with TRBJ2-2; D is uncertain. This CDR3 is built from 15 residues. CDR1 is SGHTA, CDR2 FQGNSA, per germline. Trimming took off 1 base at V and 4 bases at J, with 10 bases between the two ends. This CDR3 is CASSLGTLGTGELFF. The CDR3 nucleotides read TGTGCCAGCAGCTTAGGAACCTTGGGCACCGGGGAGCTGTTTTTT.

The genes are TRBV6-2 or TRBV6-3 and TRBJ2-3, with 11 positions matching TRBD2. Germline CDR1 MNHEY, CDR2 SVGEGT. The CDR3 has 14 residues. V was pared by 2 bases and J by 9 bases, with 4 bases of the junction left unmatched. The CDR3 coding sequence is TGTGCCAGCAGTTACGTACTAGCGGGGGTCACGCAGTATTTT. As protein: CASSYVLAGVTQYF.

The chain links TRBV7-2 to TRBJ1-6; D unclear. Trimming stripped 10 bases from V and 0 bases from J, with 10 bases between. CDR1 and CDR2 from the germline V gene are SGHTA and FQGNSA. The CDR3 length is 14 residues. The CDR3, as DNA: TGTGCCATAAGAGCGGGCTCCTATAATTCACCCCTCCACTTT. Translation: CAIRAGSYNSPLHF.

This clonotype was observed a few times. This rearrangement joins TRBV28 to TRBJ2-3; D gene unclear. The length of the CDR3 is 17 residues. V was cut by 5 bases and J by 1 base, with 19 bases left in between. Germline V gives CDR1 MDHEN, CDR2 SYDVKM. The CDR3 DNA sequence: TGTGCCAGCAGTCCCAGGTCGCTGTACCTTCGCACAGATACGCAGTATTTT. Translation gives CASSPRSLYLRTDTQYF.

The CDR3 DNA reads as TGTGCCAGCAGCTTGCCGGGACAGCATGGCTACACCTTC. Translating it yields CASSLPGQHGYTF. The chain employs TRBV7-2 and TRBJ1-2; 7 nucleotides align to TRBD1. This CDR3 region has 13 residues. After removal of 3 bases from V and 6 bases from J, the junction contained 4 bases not matched to a gene. Germline V gene data show CDR1 as SGHTA and CDR2 as FQGNSA.

V and J are TRBV7-2 and TRBJ1-1; D gene uncertain. The length of the CDR3 is 13 residues. V was trimmed by 5 bases and J by 1 base, leaving 8 bases between them. Germline lookup yields CDR1 SGHTA and CDR2 FQGNSA. For the CDR3, the DNA is TGTGCCAGCAGCGAGGACTCGAACACTGAAGCTTTCTTT. It specifies CASSEDSNTEAFF.

This clonotype has more than one count but fewer than ten. The chain is built from TRBV29-1 and TRBJ2-7, with a weak D call TRBD1 (6 bases). The length of the CDR3 is 12 residues. CDR1 and CDR2 from the germline V gene are SQVTM and ANQGSEA. Trimming pared 7 bases from V and 1 base from J, leaving 11 bases between. The CDR3 DNA sequence: TGCAGCGCAGGGGACAATTCCTACGAGCAGTACGTC. Translated: CSAGDNSYEQYV.

This clonotype has more than one count but fewer than ten. V usage is TRBV4-1 and J usage is TRBJ2-1, with 14 bases matching TRBD2. CDR3 length equals 17 residues. V lost 1 base and J lost 7; bases outside the gene matches: 6. The germline V gene encodes CDR1 MGHRA and CDR2 YSYEKL. The CDR3 is CASSQATSGGARNEQFF. CDR3 nucleotide sequence: TGCGCCAGCAGCCAAGCGACTAGCGGGGGGGCCCGAAATGAGCAGTTCTTC.